This T cell receptor beta chain was recovered during a study of shared clonotypes between healthy human individuals. Sequenced by immunoSEQ multiplex PCR; TCRdb stores in-frame clones only, minus some. The repertoire includes around 2,000,000 clones, around 95% of them detected once, and roughly 0.13% sits in the top ten. Study-level findings and limits: Represented genetic and exposure-history diversity was restricted by having few donors.

The ends were cut back, 4 bases at V and 4 bases at J, with 12 bases in the middle. Germline V lookup: CDR1 SGHRS, CDR2 YFSETQ. This CDR3 comprises 14 residues. Worth noting for this clone: Its antigen is still unknown.

Sequencing was carried out using naive CD4+ T cells sorted from blood. As to subset: CD45RA+ positively selected. The TCR comes from a man aged 18 to 30 in good health. This rearrangement joins TRBV5-1 to TRBJ2-1; D might be TRBD2 (6 bases). CDR3 loop: CASSPGTLYNEQFF. The CDR3 region has the DNA TGCGCCAGCAGCCCGGGGACTCTTTACAATGAGCAGTTCTTC.